These 21 T cell receptor beta chains came from one sample sequenced in a study of PD-1 blockade in mismatch repair-deficient tumors. Only in-frame clones appear in the TCRdb table, and some are missing; sequencing was by immunoSEQ multiplex PCR. The table has over 100,000 clones, approximately 80% seen once. The input for sequencing was peripheral blood, taken roughly 13 months after starting pembrolizumab. The receptors derive from an adult with mismatch repair-deficient cancer.

The chain combines TRBV6-6 with TRBJ1-2, with D unresolved. Trimming removed 1 base at V and 1 base at J, with 4 bases between. The CDR3 spans 13 residues. Per the germline V gene, CDR1 is MNHNY and CDR2 is SVGAGI (reference sequence). For the CDR3, the DNA is TGTGCCAGCAGTTACTGGGATAACTATGGCTACACCTTC. Translation gives CASSYWDNYGYTF.

This clone turned up a few times. This chain uses TRBV10-3 with TRBJ1-2; D is possibly TRBD1 (5 bases). This CDR3 has 15 amino acids. The V gene lost 7 bases and the J gene lost 5 bases, with 20 bases spanning the gap. Germline V gene lookup returns CDR1 ENHRY and CDR2 SYGVKD. The CDR3 here is CAIIKGLNQPYGYTF. CDR3 coding DNA: TGTGCCATCATCAAGGGACTTAATCAACCTTATGGCTACACCTTC.

This chain uses TRBV4-1 with TRBJ2-1, with a possible D match to TRBD1 (8 bases). Trimming stripped 1 base from V and 9 bases from J, with 19 bases between. This CDR3 has 16 residues. Germline loops: CDR1 MGHRA, CDR2 YSYEKL. Here the CDR3 reads CASSQALHNRGGEQFF. CDR3 coding DNA: TGCGCCAGCAGCCAAGCCCTCCACAACAGGGGGGGTGAGCAGTTCTTC.

The chain couples TRBV7-9 to TRBJ1-1; D gene ambiguous. The germline V gene encodes CDR1 SEHNR and CDR2 FQNEAQ (reference sequence). The CDR3 is 13 residues long. The ends were cut back, 1 base at V and 7 bases at J, with 10 bases in the middle. CDR3 protein: CASSLGGLLEAFF. The CDR3 DNA follows: TGTGCCAGCAGCTTAGGCGGACTGCTTGAAGCTTTCTTT.

This sequence joins TRBV19 and TRBJ2-1; 10 bases are shared with TRBD2. Germline V gives CDR1 LNHDA, CDR2 SQIVND (reference sequence). With 6 bases clipped from V and 0 bases from J, the junction kept 5 bases outside the gene matches. There are 16 residues in the CDR3. CDR3 residues: CASRRGLASSYNEQFF. CDR3 nucleotides: TGTGCCAGTAGACGGGGACTAGCGAGCTCCTACAATGAGCAGTTCTTC.

The rearrangement joins TRBV19 to TRBJ2-1, with D maybe TRBD1 (5 bases). CDR3 length equals 15 residues. Trimming took off 6 bases at V and 2 bases at J, with 14 bases between the two ends. The V gene's germline CDR1 is LNHDA and CDR2 SQIVND (reference sequence). The CDR3 is CASRKDTSTYNEQFF. CDR3 sequence (DNA): TGTGCCAGTAGAAAGGACACGTCTACCTACAATGAGCAGTTCTTC.

The V call is TRBV29-1, the J call TRBJ2-3, with 7 bases identical to TRBD2. CDR3 length: 14 residues. The germline V gene encodes CDR1 SQVTM and CDR2 ANQGSEA. After removal of 8 bases from V and 2 bases from J, the junction contained 10 bases not matched to a gene. The CDR3 DNA reads as TGCAGCCTCGGCGGGCTAGCGGCCACAGATACGCAGTATTTT. Translation: CSLGGLAATDTQYF.

The J gene is TRBJ1-2, the V gene TRBV6-4; TRBD1 matches at 7 bases. The CDR3 is 15 amino acids. J was trimmed by 2 bases and V by 5 bases; bases with no gene match: 8. Germline assignment: CDR1 MRHNA and CDR2 SNTAGT. DNA of the CDR3: TGTGCCAGCAGTAGTAATTGGGACAGCAACTATGGCTACACCTTC. It translates to CASSSNWDSNYGYTF.

This clone was recorded once. The CDR3 coding sequence is TGTGCCAGCAGCAGGGAGTTGAATGAGCAGTTCTTC. It encodes CASSRELNEQFF. V usage is TRBV11-2 and J usage is TRBJ2-1; TRBD2 is a possible D gene (5 bases). V shed 5 bases and J shed 7 bases, with 9 bases lying between them. There are 12 residues in the CDR3. Germline lookup yields CDR1 SGHAT and CDR2 FQNNGV. The variable domain in full, with the rest retrieved from reference TRBV11-2 and TRBJ2-1, is EAGVAQSPRYKIIEKRQSVAFWCNPISGHATLYWYQQILGQGPKLLIQFQNNGVVDDSQLPKDRFSAERLKGVDSTLKIQPAKLEDSAVYLCASSRELNEQFFGPGTRLTVL.

The chain recombines TRBV10-3 with TRBJ2-7, with no clear D. The CDR3 extends over 12 amino acids. V was trimmed by 10 bases and J by 0 bases, leaving 10 bases between them. Germline V gene data show CDR1 as ENHRY and CDR2 as SYGVKD. The chain's CDR3 is CASGRGSYEQYF. CDR3 DNA: TGTGCCAGTGGACGCGGCTCCTACGAGCAGTACTTC.

This clone occurred once. The chain joins TRBV7-2 to TRBJ2-5; the D is unclear. The CDR3 covers 13 residues. V was trimmed by 5 bases and J by 7 bases, leaving 14 bases between them. Germline CDR1 SGHTA, CDR2 FQGNSA. The CDR3 loop reads CASSLVARGTQYF. The CDR3 coding sequence is TGTGCCAGCAGCCTAGTAGCCCGAGGGACCCAGTACTTC.

The chain combines TRBV5-4 with TRBJ1-5, with D tentatively TRBD1 (5 bases). The V end lost 1 base, the J end lost 0 bases, and 8 bases lay between the germline ends. CDR1 SGHNT and CDR2 YYREEE come from the germline V gene (reference sequence). CDR3 length: 15 amino acids. For the CDR3, the DNA is TGTGCCAGCAGCTTGTGGGGGGATAGCAATCAGCCCCAGCATTTT. Translation: CASSLWGDSNQPQHF.

V is TRBV5-1 and J is TRBJ2-2; TRBD1 matches 7 bases. The trim removed 4 bases at V and 5 bases at J, leaving 8 bases unmatched. This CDR3 region has 15 residues. Germline V gene sequence: CDR1 SGHRS, CDR2 YFSETQ. The CDR3 sequence: CASSGVDRVTGELFF. Here the CDR3 DNA reads TGCGCCAGCAGCGGAGTTGACAGGGTGACCGGGGAGCTGTTTTTT.

The gene calls are TRBV6-5 and TRBJ2-3; 10 positions match TRBD2. J lost 4 bases, V lost 6 bases, and 4 bases had no gene match. This CDR3 has 14 residues. The germline V gene encodes CDR1 MNHEY and CDR2 SVGAGI. The CDR3 protein is CASRKAGGADTQYF. The CDR3 DNA reads TGTGCCAGCAGAAAAGCGGGAGGGGCAGATACGCAGTATTTT.

The chain carries TRBV4-1 and TRBJ2-5, with TRBD1 as a possible D gene (6 bases). CDR3 size: 15 residues. Deletions cut 1 base from V and 2 bases from J, with 11 bases between. The V gene's germline CDR1 is MGHRA and CDR2 YSYEKL. DNA for the CDR3: TGCGCCAGCAGCCAAGTACAGGGACCGCAAGAGACCCAGTACTTC. This sequence encodes CASSQVQGPQETQYF.

The chain employs TRBV7-9 and TRBJ1-1; D not certain. V lost 0 bases and J 5 bases, leaving 13 bases between the germline ends. The CDR3 spans 15 residues. CDR1 is SEHNR, CDR2 FQNEAQ, per germline (reference sequence). The CDR3 spells CASSLASDLGTEAFF. The CDR3 DNA is TGTGCCAGCAGCTTAGCCTCGGACCTGGGGACTGAAGCTTTCTTT.

This chain joins TRBV5-4 and TRBJ2-7; 11 bases are a match to TRBD2. V shed 0 bases, J shed 2 bases, and the junction held 7 bases outside the gene matches. The CDR3 has 17 residues. Germline lookup yields CDR1 SGHNT and CDR2 YYREEE (reference sequence). The CDR3 protein is CASSLDLSGREAYEQYF. The CDR3 region has the DNA TGTGCCAGCAGCTTGGATCTTAGCGGGAGGGAGGCCTACGAGCAGTACTTC.

The rearrangement links TRBV7-2 to TRBJ2-2, with TRBD2 matching over 7 bases. Looked up from germline, CDR1 is SGHTA and CDR2 is FQGNSA. Trimming took 5 bases from V and 6 from J; bases not matched to a gene: 3. The CDR3 loop spans 13 amino acids. The CDR3 nucleotides read TGTGCCAGCAGCCTGGGGGGGTCCGGGGAGCTGTTTTTT. It specifies CASSLGGSGELFF.

This clone has more than one count but fewer than ten. V gene TRBV9 combines with J gene TRBJ2-1; 7 bases match TRBD2. J lost 0 bases, V lost 3 bases, and 3 bases had no gene match. Germline assignment: CDR1 SGDLS and CDR2 YYNGEE. The CDR3 is 15 amino acids. The CDR3 DNA reads TGTGCCAGCAGCGAGAGCGGGACCTCCTACAATGAGCAGTTCTTC. Translation gives CASSESGTSYNEQFF.

This clone came up a few times. The rearrangement links TRBV4-3 to TRBJ1-5; D is unclear. The V gene lost 1 base and the J gene lost 5 bases, with 6 bases spanning the gap. Germline lookup yields CDR1 LGHNA and CDR2 YSLEER. The CDR3 totals 13 residues. The CDR3 sequence is CASSQVLHQPQHF. In nucleotides, the CDR3 is TGCGCCAGCAGCCAAGTCCTTCATCAGCCCCAGCATTTT.

The rearrangement joins TRBV5-1 to TRBJ1-2; D perhaps matches TRBD1 (6 bases). The CDR3 has 15 residues. Germline V CDR1 and CDR2: SGHRS, YFSETQ. Trimming stripped 0 bases from V and 4 bases from J, with 13 bases between. This CDR3 reads CASSLDGQGSYGYTF. The CDR3 DNA reads TGCGCCAGCAGCTTGGATGGCCAGGGGAGCTATGGCTACACCTTC.